The text below deals with one TCR beta chain. The data belong to a study of cytomegalovirus exposure and HLA in healthy donors. PCR amplification relied on 60 Vbeta primers (plus 13 Jbeta primers). TCRdb keeps only in-frame clones here, not all; method: immunoSEQ multiplex PCR. The sample yields about 170,000 clones, about 80% seen once. The CDR3 has 16 residues. J was trimmed by 2 bases and V by 3 bases; bases with no gene match: 7. Germline CDR1 LGHNA, CDR2 YSLEER. This TCR was sampled from a woman in her fifties or sixties in good health and CMV-seropositive. The sequenced sample was PBMCs. The genes are TRBV4-3 and TRBJ2-7, with 10 positions matching TRBD1. This CDR3 is CASSHSGTGETYEQYF. CDR3 in DNA: TGCGCCAGCAGCCACTCCGGGACAGGGGAGACCTACGAGCAGTACTTC.